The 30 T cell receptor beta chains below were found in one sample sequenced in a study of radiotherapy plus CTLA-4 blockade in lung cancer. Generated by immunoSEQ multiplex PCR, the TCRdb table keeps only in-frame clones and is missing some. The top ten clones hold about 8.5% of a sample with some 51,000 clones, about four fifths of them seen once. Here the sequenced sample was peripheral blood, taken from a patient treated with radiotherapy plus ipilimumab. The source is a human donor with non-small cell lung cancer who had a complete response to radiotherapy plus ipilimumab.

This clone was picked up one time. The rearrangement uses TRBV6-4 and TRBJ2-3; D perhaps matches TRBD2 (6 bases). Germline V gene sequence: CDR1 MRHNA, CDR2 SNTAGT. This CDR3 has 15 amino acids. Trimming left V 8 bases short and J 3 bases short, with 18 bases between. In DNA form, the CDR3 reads TGTGCCAGCGCTCGGGATCCCGGAGGGACAGATACGCAGTATTTT. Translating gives CASARDPGGTDTQYF.

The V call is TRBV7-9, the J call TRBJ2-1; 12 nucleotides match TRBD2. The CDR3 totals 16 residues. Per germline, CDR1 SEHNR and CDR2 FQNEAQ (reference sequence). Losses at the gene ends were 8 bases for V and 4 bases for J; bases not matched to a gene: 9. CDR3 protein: CASSLTSGGTYNEQFF. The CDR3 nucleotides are TGTGCCAGCTCCCTAACTAGCGGGGGGACATACAATGAGCAGTTCTTC.

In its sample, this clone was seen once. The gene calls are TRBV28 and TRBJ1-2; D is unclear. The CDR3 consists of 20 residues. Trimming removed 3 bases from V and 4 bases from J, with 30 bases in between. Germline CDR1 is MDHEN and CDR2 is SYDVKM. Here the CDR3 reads CASSFASISRGPKTAYGYTF. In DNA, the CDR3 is TGTGCCAGCAGTTTTGCATCTATTAGCCGCGGGCCAAAAACGGCCTATGGCTACACCTTC.

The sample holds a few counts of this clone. The DNA of the CDR3 is TGCGCCAGCAGCCAGAGGTTGGAGGGACAGGGGGCGGAAGAAAAACTGTTTTTT. Its translation is CASSQRLEGQGAEEKLFF. The V and J genes are TRBV4-3 and TRBJ1-4, with TRBD1 matching over 12 bases. Germline lookup yields CDR1 LGHNA and CDR2 YSLEER. The CDR3 is 18 residues long. V shed 3 bases and J 8 bases; nucleotides not matched to a gene: 13.

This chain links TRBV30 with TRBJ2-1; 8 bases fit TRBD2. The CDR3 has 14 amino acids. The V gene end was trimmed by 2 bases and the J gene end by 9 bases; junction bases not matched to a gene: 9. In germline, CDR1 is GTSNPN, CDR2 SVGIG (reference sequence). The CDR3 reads CAWSIGGGPSEQFF. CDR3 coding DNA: TGTGCCTGGAGTATTGGCGGGGGGCCTAGTGAGCAGTTCTTC. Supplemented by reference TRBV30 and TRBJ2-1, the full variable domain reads SQTIHQWPATLVQPVGSPLSLECTVEGTSNPNLYWYRQAAGRGLQLLFYSVGIGQISSEVPQNLSASRPQDRQFILSSKKLLLSDSGFYLCAWSIGGGPSEQFFGPGTRLTVL.

The CDR3: CASGFLSIGTEAFF. CDR3 bases: TGTGCTAGTGGTTTCCTGAGTATCGGCACTGAAGCTTTCTTT. V is TRBV12-5 and J is TRBJ1-1; no definite D call. The CDR3 has 14 amino acids. Germline V gives CDR1 LGHNT, CDR2 FRNRAP. V dropped 3 bases and J dropped 4 bases, with 12 bases sitting between them.

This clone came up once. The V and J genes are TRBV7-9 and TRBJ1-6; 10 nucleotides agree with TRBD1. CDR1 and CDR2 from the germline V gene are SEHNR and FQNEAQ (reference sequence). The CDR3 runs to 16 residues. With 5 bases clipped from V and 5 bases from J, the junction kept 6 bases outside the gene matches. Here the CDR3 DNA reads TGTGCCAGCAGCCCCGACAGGGGGCTGGATAATTCACCCCTCCACTTT. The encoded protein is CASSPDRGLDNSPLHF.

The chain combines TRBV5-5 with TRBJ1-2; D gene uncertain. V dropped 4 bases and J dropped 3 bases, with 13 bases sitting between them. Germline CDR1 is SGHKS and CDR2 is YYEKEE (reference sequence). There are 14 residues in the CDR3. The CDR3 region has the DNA TGTGCCAGCAGCCGGAGGGCGGTGGACTATGGCTACACCTTC. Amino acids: CASSRRAVDYGYTF. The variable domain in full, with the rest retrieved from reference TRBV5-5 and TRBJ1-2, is DAGVTQSPTHLIKTRGQQVTLRCSPISGHKSVSWYQQVLGQGPQFIFQYYEKEERGRGNFPDRFSARQFPNYSSELNVNALLLGDSALYLCASSRRAVDYGYTFGSGTRLTVV.

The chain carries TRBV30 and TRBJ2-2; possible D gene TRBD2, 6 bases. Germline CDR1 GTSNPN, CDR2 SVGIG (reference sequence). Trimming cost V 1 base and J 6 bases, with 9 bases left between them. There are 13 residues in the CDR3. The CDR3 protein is CAWSGRGPGELFF. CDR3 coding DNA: TGTGCCTGGAGTGGGCGGGGTCCCGGGGAGCTGTTTTTT.

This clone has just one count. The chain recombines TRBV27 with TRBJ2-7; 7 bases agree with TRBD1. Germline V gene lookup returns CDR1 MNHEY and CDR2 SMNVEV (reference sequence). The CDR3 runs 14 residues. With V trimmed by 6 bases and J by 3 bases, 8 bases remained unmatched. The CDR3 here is CASRQGILYYEQYV. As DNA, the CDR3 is TGTGCCAGCAGACAGGGGATCCTTTACTACGAGCAGTACGTC.

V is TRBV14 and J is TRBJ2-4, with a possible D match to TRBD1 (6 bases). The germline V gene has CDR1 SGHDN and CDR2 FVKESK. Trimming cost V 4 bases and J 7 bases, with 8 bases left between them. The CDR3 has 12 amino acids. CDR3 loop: CASSPQGNIQYF. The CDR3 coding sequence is TGTGCCAGCAGCCCCCAGGGGAACATTCAGTACTTC.

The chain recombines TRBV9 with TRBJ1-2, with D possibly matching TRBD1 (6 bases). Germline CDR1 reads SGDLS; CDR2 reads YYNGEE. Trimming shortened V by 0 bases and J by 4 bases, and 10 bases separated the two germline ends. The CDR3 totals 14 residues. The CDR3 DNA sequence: TGTGCCAGCAGCGTAGGACAGGTTTCCTATGGCTACACCTTC. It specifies CASSVGQVSYGYTF.

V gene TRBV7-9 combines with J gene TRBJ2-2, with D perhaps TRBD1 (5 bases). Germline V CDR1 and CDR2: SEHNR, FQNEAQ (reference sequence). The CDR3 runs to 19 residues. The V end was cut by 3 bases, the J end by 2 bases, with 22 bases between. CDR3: CASSLVSAVYRLNTGELFF. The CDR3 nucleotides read TGTGCCAGCAGCTTGGTTTCGGCCGTTTACAGGCTAAACACCGGGGAGCTGTTTTTT.

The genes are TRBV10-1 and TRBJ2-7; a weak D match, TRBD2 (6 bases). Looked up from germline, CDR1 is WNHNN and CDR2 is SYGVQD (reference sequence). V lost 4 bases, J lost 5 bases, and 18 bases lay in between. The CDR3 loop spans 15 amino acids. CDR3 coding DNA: TGCGCCAGCAGTGGGACACCCGGGGGTTCACACGAGCAGTACTTC. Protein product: CASSGTPGGSHEQYF.

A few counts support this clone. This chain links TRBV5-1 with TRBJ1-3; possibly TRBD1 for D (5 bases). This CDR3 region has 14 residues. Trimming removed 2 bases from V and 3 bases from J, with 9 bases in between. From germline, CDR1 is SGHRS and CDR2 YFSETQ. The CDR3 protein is CASSFGRDGNTIYF. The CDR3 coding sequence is TGCGCCAGCAGCTTCGGCAGGGATGGAAACACCATATATTTT.

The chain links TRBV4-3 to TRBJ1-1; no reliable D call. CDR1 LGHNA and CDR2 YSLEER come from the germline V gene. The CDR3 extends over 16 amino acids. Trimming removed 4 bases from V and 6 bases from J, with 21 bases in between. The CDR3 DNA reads TGCGCCAGCAGCCCCGGGGAGGGAAGAGAGAAGGCTGAAGCTTTCTTT. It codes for CASSPGEGREKAEAFF.

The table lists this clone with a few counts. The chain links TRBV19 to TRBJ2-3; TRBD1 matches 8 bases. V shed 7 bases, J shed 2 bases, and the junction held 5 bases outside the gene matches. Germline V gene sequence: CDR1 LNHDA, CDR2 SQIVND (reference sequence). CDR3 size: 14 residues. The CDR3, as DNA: TGTGCCAGTAACGCAGGGGGCTTCACAGATACGCAGTATTTT. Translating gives CASNAGGFTDTQYF.

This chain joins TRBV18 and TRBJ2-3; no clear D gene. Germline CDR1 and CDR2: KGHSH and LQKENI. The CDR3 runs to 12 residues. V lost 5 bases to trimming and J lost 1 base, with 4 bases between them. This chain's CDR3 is CASSSGTDTQYF. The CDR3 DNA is TGTGCCAGCTCATCGGGCACAGATACGCAGTATTTT.

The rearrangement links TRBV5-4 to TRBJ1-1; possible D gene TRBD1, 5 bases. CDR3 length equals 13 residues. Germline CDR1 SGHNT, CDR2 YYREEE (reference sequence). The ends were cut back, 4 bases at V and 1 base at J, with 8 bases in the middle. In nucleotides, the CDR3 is TGTGCCAGCAGCCAGGACAAGAACACTGAAGCTTTCTTT. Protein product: CASSQDKNTEAFF.

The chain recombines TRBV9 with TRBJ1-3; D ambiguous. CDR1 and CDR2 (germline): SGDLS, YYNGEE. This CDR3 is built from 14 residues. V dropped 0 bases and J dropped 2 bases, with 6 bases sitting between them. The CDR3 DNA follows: TGTGCCAGCAGCGTAGCCGCAGCTGGAAACACCATATATTTT. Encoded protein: CASSVAAAGNTIYF.

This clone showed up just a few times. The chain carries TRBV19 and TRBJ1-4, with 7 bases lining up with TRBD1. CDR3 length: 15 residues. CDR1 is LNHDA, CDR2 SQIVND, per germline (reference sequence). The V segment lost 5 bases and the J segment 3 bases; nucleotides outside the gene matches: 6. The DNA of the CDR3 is TGTGCCAGTAGTCCTTCGACAGGGTCTAATGAAAAACTGTTTTTT. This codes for CASSPSTGSNEKLFF.

The CDR3 loop reads CASKGDSGGTDTQYF. The CDR3 DNA is TGTGCCAGCAAGGGGGATAGCGGGGGAACAGATACGCAGTATTTT. The chain employs TRBV6-6 and TRBJ2-3; TRBD2 agrees at 9 bases. Looked up from germline, CDR1 is MNHNY and CDR2 is SVGAGI (reference sequence). The CDR3 totals 15 residues. V lost 7 bases and J lost 3; bases outside the gene matches: 8.

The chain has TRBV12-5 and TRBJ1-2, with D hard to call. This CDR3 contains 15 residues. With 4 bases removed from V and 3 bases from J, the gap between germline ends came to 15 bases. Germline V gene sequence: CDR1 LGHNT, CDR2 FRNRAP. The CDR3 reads CASGSPYEGDYGYTF. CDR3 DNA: TGTGCTAGTGGTTCCCCTTACGAGGGAGACTATGGCTACACCTTC.

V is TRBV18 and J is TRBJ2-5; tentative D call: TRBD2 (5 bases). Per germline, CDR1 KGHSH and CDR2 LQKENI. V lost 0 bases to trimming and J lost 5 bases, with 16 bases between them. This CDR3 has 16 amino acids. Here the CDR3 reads CASSPPARGPRETQYF. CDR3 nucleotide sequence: TGTGCCAGCTCACCACCGGCGAGAGGGCCGCGGGAGACCCAGTACTTC.

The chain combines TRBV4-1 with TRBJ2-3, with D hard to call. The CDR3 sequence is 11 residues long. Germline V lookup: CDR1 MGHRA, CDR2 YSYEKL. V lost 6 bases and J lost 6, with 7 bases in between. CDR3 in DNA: TGCGCCAGCAGGGTACAGGATACGCAGTATTTT. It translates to CASRVQDTQYF.

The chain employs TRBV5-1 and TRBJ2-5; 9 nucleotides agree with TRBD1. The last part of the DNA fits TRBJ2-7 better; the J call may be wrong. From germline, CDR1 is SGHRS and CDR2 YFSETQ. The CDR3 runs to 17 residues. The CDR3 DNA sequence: TGCGCCAGCAGCTTGGAACCTGGGGACAGGGTGCGTTACGAGCAGTACTTC. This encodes CASSLEPGDRVRYEQYF.

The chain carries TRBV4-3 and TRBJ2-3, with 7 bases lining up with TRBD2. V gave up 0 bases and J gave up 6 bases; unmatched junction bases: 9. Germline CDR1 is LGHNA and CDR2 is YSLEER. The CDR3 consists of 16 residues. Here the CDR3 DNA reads TGCGCCAGCAGCCAAGATGGGGGGGTTGTATACGATACGCAGTATTTT. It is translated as CASSQDGGVVYDTQYF.

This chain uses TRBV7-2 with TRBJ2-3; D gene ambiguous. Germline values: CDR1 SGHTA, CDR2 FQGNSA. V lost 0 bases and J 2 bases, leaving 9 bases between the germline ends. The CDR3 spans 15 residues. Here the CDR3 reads CASSLARISTDTQYF. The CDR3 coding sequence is TGTGCCAGCAGCTTAGCCAGGATATCCACAGATACGCAGTATTTT.

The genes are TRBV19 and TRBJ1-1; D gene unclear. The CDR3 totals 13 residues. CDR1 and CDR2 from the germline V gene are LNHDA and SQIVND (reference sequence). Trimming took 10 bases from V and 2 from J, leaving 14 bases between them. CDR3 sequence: CATCSGYNTEAFF. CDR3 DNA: TGTGCCACCTGTAGTGGTTACAACACTGAAGCTTTCTTT.

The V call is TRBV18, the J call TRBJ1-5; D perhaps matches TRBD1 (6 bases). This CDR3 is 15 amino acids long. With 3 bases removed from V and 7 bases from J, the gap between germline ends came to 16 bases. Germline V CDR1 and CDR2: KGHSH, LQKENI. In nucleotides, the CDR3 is TGTGCCAGCTCACCGGGGCAGGGGTTGGTCCAGCCCCAGCATTTT. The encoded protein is CASSPGQGLVQPQHF.